A single sample gave rise to the 8 T cell receptor beta chains below, sequenced in a study of blood T cell repertoires in COVID-19. Measured with immunoSEQ multiplex PCR; TCRdb has only the in-frame clones, and not every one. The table includes about 160,000 clones, roughly 85% detected once. What was sequenced was peripheral blood. These receptors were taken from a man between 65 and 80 years old with acute or convalescent COVID-19.

The chain joins TRBV6-2 or TRBV6-3 to TRBJ2-5; 7 positions agree with TRBD1. The V gene end was trimmed by 6 bases and the J gene end by 5 bases; junction bases not matched to a gene: 15. CDR1 MNHEY and CDR2 SVGEGT come from the germline V gene. CDR3 length: 16 residues. The CDR3 DNA is TGTGCCAGCAGGTACCGGGGACAGTCCTTCCGCGAGACCCAGTACTTC. Encoded protein: CASRYRGQSFRETQYF.

Here the CDR3 reads CASSEGQLNTEAFF. CDR3 DNA sequence: TGTGCCAGTAGCGAGGGACAGCTGAACACTGAAGCTTTCTTT. V is TRBV19 and J is TRBJ1-1; 7 bases line up with TRBD1. V lost 6 bases, J lost 0 bases, and 4 bases stayed unmatched. Germline V lookup: CDR1 LNHDA, CDR2 SQIVND (reference sequence). This CDR3 contains 14 residues.

The chain carries TRBV7-2 and TRBJ2-7, with D uncertain. CDR1 and CDR2 (germline): SGHTA, FQGNSA. V was clipped by 4 bases and J by 3 bases, with 4 bases between them. The CDR3 contains 11 residues. The CDR3 DNA follows: TGTGCCAGCAGCTCCATCTACGAGCAGTACTTC. Its translation is CASSSIYEQYF. The variable domain in full, completed from reference TRBV7-2 and TRBJ2-7, reads GAGVSQSPSNKVTEKGKDVELRCDPISGHTALYWYRQSLGQGLEFLIYFQGNSAPDKSGLPSDRFSAERTGGSVSTLTIQRTQQEDSAVYLCASSSIYEQYFGPGTRLTVT.

The chain employs TRBV9 and TRBJ2-3; 7 bases fit TRBD2. This CDR3 region has 14 residues. After removal of 4 bases from V and 1 base from J, the junction contained 3 bases not matched to a gene. Germline CDR1 reads SGDLS; CDR2 reads YYNGEE. The CDR3 loop is CASSLREGTDTQYF. The CDR3 nucleotides are TGTGCCAGCAGCCTCCGGGAGGGCACAGATACGCAGTATTTT.

The chain combines TRBV6-6 with TRBJ1-2; 7 bases align to TRBD1. Germline lookup yields CDR1 MNHNY and CDR2 SVGAGI (reference sequence). CDR3 length: 14 residues. V gave up 6 bases and J gave up 12 bases; unmatched junction bases: 16. CDR3 sequence (DNA): TGTGCCAGCAGGACCGGGACAGATCTTCGATGGGACACCTTC. Translating it yields CASRTGTDLRWDTF.

The sample holds a few counts of this clone. The J gene is TRBJ1-5, the V gene TRBV5-5; D gene unclear. From germline, CDR1 is SGHKS and CDR2 YYEKEE (reference sequence). V dropped 1 base and J dropped 0 bases, with 11 bases sitting between them. This CDR3 is 16 amino acids long. The CDR3 region is CASSLTAAYSNQPQHF. DNA for the CDR3: TGTGCCAGCAGCTTGACGGCAGCGTATAGCAATCAGCCCCAGCATTTT.

V gene TRBV19 combines with J gene TRBJ1-2, with D tentatively TRBD1 (5 bases). This CDR3 region has 12 residues. The V gene lost 10 bases and the J gene lost 2 bases, with 11 bases spanning the gap. Germline-derived CDR1 and CDR2 are LNHDA and SQIVND (reference sequence). The CDR3 coding sequence is TGTGCCATACAGGCGACCAACTATGGCTACACCTTC. Its protein product is CAIQATNYGYTF.

The V gene is TRBV12-3 or TRBV12-4, the J gene TRBJ1-2; maybe TRBD1 (6 bases). V lost 7 bases to trimming and J lost 7 bases, with 16 bases between them. This CDR3 has 13 amino acids. CDR3 nucleotide sequence: TGTGCCAGCAACCCCCCAGGGGTCGGTGGCTACACCTTC. Encoded protein: CASNPPGVGGYTF.